This T cell receptor beta chain comes out of a study of T cell responses to AZD1222 COVID-19 vaccine. The V gene's germline CDR1 is SNHLY and CDR2 FYNNEI. CDR3 length: 15 residues. J lost 4 bases, V lost 6 bases, and 6 bases had no gene match. Profiled with immunoSEQ multiplex PCR; TCRdb holds only in-frame clones, not every one. Here the sample spans 100,000 to 120,000 clones, under 95% being singletons. V and J are TRBV2 and TRBJ2-3; 11 bases fit TRBD2. The receptor was isolated from an adult in good health. The sequenced sample was peripheral blood, obtained on day 0 of AZD1222 vaccination. This CDR3 reads CASRYSGGAADTQYF. In nucleotides, the CDR3 is TGTGCCAGCAGATATAGCGGGGGGGCAGCAGATACGCAGTATTTT. Looking up the rest from reference TRBV2 and TRBJ2-3 gives the full variable domain: EPEVTQTPSHQVTQMGQEVILRCVPISNHLYFYWYRQILGQKVEFLVSFYNNEISEKSEIFDDQFSVERPDGSNFTLKIRSTKLEDSAMYFCASRYSGGAADTQYFGPGTRLTVL.